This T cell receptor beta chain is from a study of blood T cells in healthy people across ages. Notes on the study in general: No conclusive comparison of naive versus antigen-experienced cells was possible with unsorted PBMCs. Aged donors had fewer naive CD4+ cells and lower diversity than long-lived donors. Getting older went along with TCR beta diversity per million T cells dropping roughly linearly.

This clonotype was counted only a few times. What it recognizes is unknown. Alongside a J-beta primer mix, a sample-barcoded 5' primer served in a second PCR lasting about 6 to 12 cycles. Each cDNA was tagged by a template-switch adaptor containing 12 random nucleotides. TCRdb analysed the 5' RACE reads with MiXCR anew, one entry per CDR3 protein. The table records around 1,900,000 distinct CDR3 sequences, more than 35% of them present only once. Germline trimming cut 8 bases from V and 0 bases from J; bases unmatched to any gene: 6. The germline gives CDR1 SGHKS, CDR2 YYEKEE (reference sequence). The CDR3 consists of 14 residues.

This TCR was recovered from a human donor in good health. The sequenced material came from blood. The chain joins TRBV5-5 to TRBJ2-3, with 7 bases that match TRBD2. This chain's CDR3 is CASTTSVSTDTQYF. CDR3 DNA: TGTGCCAGTACCACTAGCGTAAGCACAGATACGCAGTATTTT.